This TCR beta chain comes out of a study of shared T cell receptors in the human thymus. Produced via immunoSEQ multiplex PCR; TCRdb's table is partial and in-frame only. The sample has about 380,000 clones; roughly 94% are singletons. The CDR3 is made up of 12 amino acids. Trimming stripped 3 bases from V and 6 bases from J, with 12 bases between. Germline lookup yields CDR1 GTSNPN and CDR2 SVGIG (reference sequence). The chain has TRBV30 and TRBJ2-7; possibly TRBD1 for D (5 bases). The sequence derives from a human donor. The sequencing sample was made of thymocytes. The CDR3, as DNA: TGTGCCTGGAGGGGGCCCCCCCGCGAGCAGTACTTC. This translates into CAWRGPPREQYF. The full variable domain, with the rest looked up from reference TRBV30 and TRBJ2-7, is SQTIHQWPATLVQPVGSPLSLECTVEGTSNPNLYWYRQAAGRGLQLLFYSVGIGQISSEVPQNLSASRPQDRQFILSSKKLLLSDSGFYLCAWRGPPREQYFGPGTRLTVT.